A single T cell receptor beta chain is shown here with its context. It lacks a known antigen. No per-base quality is available; no much larger clone lies one base away. RNA was extracted using the RNeasy kit, and roughly 0.45 to 1 microgram was reverse transcribed with random hexamers. TCR beta CDR3 regions were amplified with the immunoSEQ multiplex PCR assay covering 54 Vbeta and 13 Jbeta segments. To correct PCR amplification bias, a synthetic template baseline was used for both primer optimization and computational correction. Per the source publication's procedure: Only productive sequences were kept, with reads annotated to V, D and J genes according to IMGT and analyzed in immunoSEQ Analyzer. To calculate clonality, Shannon entropy was normalized by log2 of the number of productive unique sequences and then subtracted from one. Public and private clones were assessed among the 100 most prevalent clones of each patient and control. Susac-specific clones were defined as absent from healthy and MS cohorts, 1052 published viral clones and other ImmuneACCESS disease sequences. TCRdb reprocessed the public reads (quality trimming at Q25 with fastp, clone calling with MiXCR) and kept in-frame beta chains. All rows with the same CDR3 protein become a single entry with the most common DNA and genes. V and J calls and clone size were set by TCRdb, not the authors. The sample table records under 200,000 distinct CDR3 sequences; about 91% of these occur just once. Around 0.085% of the sample lies in the top ten.

V and J are truncated by 3 bases and 1 base respectively, leaving an intervening sequence of 15 bases. As encoded in the germline V gene (reference sequence), CDR1 is LGHDT while CDR2 is YNNKEL. The CDR3 numbers 17 residues from cysteine through phenylalanine. The CDR3 DNA has 51 bases and is translated from base 1. This sample is part of a study of CD8 T cells in Susac syndrome (dated by TCRdb to the late 2010s). Broadly, across the study: Among the sequenced Susac syndrome patients, about six had clinically active disease and eight were in clinical remission. At blood withdrawal, Susac syndrome patients were either therapy-naive, taking corticosteroids (in some cases with IVIg as well), or taking IVIg alone. The study used repertoire sequencing to test whether antigen drove CD8+ T cell activation and differentiation in Susac syndrome.

General conclusions and limits of the study: The TCR sequencing and HLA analysis was acknowledged to have included a relatively small number of individuals. The CD4+ T cell repertoire of patients with Susac syndrome showed no detectable clonal expansion.

Peripheral blood CD8+ and CD4+ T cells from healthy donors, Susac syndrome patients and multiple sclerosis patients were profiled by high-throughput TCR beta sequencing. The Susac syndrome patients fulfilled recently defined diagnostic criteria for either definite or probable disease. CD8+ TEMRA cells were enriched by FACS, while bulk CD8+ and CD4+ T cells were purified by magnetic negative isolation. Blood was drawn into EDTA tubes, processed within 24 hours, and PBMCs were isolated by density gradient centrifugation. PBMCs intended for TCR sequencing were cryopreserved in liquid nitrogen and were subsequently thawed in a 37 degrees C water bath. The sorted or isolated CD4+, CD8+ and CD8+ TEMRA cells reached a purity of at least 90%.

The clonotype originates from a human donor with Susac syndrome. The rearrangement joined TRBV3-1 to TRBJ2-2; TRBD1 could be the D gene, as 6 bases match. Sequenced sample: CD4+ T cells from PBMCs. The DNA sequence follows: TGTGCCAGCAGCCACCTAGATGGCAGGGGGAACACCGGGGAGCTGTTTTTT. It encodes CASSHLDGRGNTGELFF.